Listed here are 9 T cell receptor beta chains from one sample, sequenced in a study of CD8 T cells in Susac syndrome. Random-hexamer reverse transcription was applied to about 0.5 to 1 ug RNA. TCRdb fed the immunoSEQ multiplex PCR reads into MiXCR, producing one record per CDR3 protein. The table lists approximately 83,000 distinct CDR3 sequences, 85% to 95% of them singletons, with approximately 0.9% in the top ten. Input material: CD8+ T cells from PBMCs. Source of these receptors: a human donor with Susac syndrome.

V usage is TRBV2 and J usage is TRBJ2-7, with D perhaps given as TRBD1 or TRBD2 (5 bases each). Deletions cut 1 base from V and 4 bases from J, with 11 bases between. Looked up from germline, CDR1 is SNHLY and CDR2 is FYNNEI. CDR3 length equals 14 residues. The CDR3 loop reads CASSEGGTPYEQYF. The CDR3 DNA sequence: TGTGCCAGCAGTGAAGGAGGGACCCCTTACGAGCAGTACTTC.

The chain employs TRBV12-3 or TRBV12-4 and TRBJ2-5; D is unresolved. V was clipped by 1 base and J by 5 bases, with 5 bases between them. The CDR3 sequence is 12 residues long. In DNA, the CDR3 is TGTGCCAGCAGTTTAGACCCTGAGACCCAGTACTTC. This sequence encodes CASSLDPETQYF.

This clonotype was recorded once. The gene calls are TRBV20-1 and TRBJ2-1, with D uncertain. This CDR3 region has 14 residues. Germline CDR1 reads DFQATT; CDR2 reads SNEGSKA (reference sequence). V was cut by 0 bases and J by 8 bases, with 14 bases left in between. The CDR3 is CSARDWLKGDEQFF. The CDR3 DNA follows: TGCAGTGCTAGAGATTGGCTGAAGGGCGATGAGCAGTTCTTC.

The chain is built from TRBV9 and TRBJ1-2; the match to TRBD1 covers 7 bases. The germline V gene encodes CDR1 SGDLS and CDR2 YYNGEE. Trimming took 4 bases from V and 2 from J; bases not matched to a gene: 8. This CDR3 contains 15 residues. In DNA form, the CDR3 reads TGTGCCAGCAGCCCCTCAGGGGGGAAAAACTATGGCTACACCTTC. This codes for CASSPSGGKNYGYTF.

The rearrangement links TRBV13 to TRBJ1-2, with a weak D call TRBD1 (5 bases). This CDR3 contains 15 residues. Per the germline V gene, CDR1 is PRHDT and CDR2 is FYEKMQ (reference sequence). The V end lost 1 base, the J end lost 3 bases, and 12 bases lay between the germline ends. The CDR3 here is CASSLAQGRHYGYTF. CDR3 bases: TGTGCCAGCAGCTTAGCCCAGGGTCGACACTATGGCTACACCTTC.

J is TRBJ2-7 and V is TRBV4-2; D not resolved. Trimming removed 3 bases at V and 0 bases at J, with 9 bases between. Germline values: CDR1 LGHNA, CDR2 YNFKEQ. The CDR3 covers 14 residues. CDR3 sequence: CASSHARSSYEQYF. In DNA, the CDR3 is TGTGCCAGCAGCCACGCGCGAAGCTCCTACGAGCAGTACTTC.

The chain's CDR3 is CASRDWGSSYNEQFF. The CDR3 nucleotides are TGTGCCAGCAGGGACTGGGGGAGCTCCTACAATGAGCAGTTCTTC. The V call is TRBV3-1, the J call TRBJ2-1; D might be TRBD1 or TRBD2, each matching 5 bases. CDR1 and CDR2 from the germline V gene are LGHDT and YNNKEL (reference sequence). This CDR3 is built from 15 residues. Trimming removed 6 bases from V and 0 bases from J, with 12 bases in between.

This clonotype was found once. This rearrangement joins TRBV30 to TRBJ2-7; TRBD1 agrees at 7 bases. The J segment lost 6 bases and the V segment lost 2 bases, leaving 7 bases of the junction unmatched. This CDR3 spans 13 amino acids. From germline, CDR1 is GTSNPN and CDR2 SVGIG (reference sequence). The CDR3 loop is CAWSPTGRGEQYF. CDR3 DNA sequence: TGTGCCTGGAGTCCGACAGGGAGAGGCGAGCAGTACTTC.

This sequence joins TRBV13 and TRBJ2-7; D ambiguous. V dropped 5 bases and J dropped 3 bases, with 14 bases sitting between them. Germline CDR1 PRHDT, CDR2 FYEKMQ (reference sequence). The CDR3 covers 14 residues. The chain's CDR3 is CASSPTSRNYEQYF. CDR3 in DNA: TGTGCCAGCAGCCCCACCTCTAGAAACTACGAGCAGTACTTC.